Each of the 24 T cell receptor beta chains below was sequenced from the same sample in a study of T cells of healthy individuals. TCRdb ran MiXCR on the 5' RACE reads and lists one entry per CDR3 protein. This table has 41,000 or so distinct CDR3 sequences, 4% to 5.5% appearing once. These receptors came from a human donor in good health.

In its sample, this clonotype was seen many times. The chain is built from TRBV12-3 or TRBV12-4 and TRBJ2-3; 8 bases agree with TRBD2. The CDR3 has 14 amino acids. V was clipped by 2 bases and J by 5 bases; unmatched bases: 3. The CDR3: CASSLLAGQDTQYF. CDR3 nucleotides: TGTGCCAGCAGTTTATTAGCGGGGCAAGATACGCAGTATTTT.

This clonotype was counted between two and nine times. This sequence joins TRBV3-1 and TRBJ2-1, with 7 bases matching TRBD2. CDR1 and CDR2 from the germline V gene are LGHDT and YNNKEL (reference sequence). The CDR3 runs to 16 residues. The junction had 9 bases not matched to a gene; V was cut back by 0 bases and J by 7 bases. This chain's CDR3 is CASSQDWGRVGNEQFF. The DNA of the CDR3 is TGTGCCAGCAGCCAAGATTGGGGGAGGGTGGGAAATGAGCAGTTCTTC.

This clonotype was counted many times. The chain combines TRBV5-1 with TRBJ1-2, with D possibly being TRBD1 (5 bases). CDR1 is SGHRS, CDR2 YFSETQ, per germline. Deletions cut 5 bases from V and 0 bases from J, with 14 bases between. CDR3 length: 15 amino acids. CDR3 sequence reads: CASSTGLRSNYGYTF. For the CDR3, the DNA is TGCGCCAGCAGTACAGGCCTGAGATCTAACTATGGCTACACCTTC.

This clonotype was found a few times. The CDR3 nucleotides read TGTGCCACAACGGGGGGAGGCTACACCTTC. Protein product: CATTGGGYTF. The chain joins TRBV2 to TRBJ1-2; weak D call: TRBD1 (5 bases). The CDR3 spans 10 residues. V gave up 10 bases and J gave up 8 bases, with 11 bases separating them. CDR1 is SNHLY, CDR2 FYNNEI, per germline.

The table lists this clonotype with many counts. V usage is TRBV21-1 and J usage is TRBJ2-2; whether TRBD1, the table's D call, matches the DNA was not checked. TRBV21-1 is a recognized pseudogene. CDR3 length equals 19 residues. CDR3 in DNA: TGTGCCAGCACTTCAAAGGTCCGGACAGGGGGCGCCCACACCGGGGAGCTGTTTTTT. As protein: CASTSKVRTGGAHTGELFF.

The CDR3 protein is CASSSPAGGRRDTEAFF. CDR3 nucleotide sequence: TGTGCCAGCAGCTCACCAGCGGGGGGGCGGAGAGACACTGAAGCTTTCTTT. The J gene is TRBJ1-1, the V gene TRBV7-9; a weak D match, TRBD1 (6 bases). Germline V gene data show CDR1 as SEHNR and CDR2 as FQNEAQ (reference sequence). This CDR3 region has 17 residues. The V end was cut by 4 bases, the J end by 3 bases, with 21 bases between.

The table lists this clonotype with many counts. The V call is TRBV5-1, the J call TRBJ2-2, with D unresolved. The CDR3 contains 16 residues. Germline assignment: CDR1 SGHRS and CDR2 YFSETQ. The V end lost 2 bases, the J end lost 1 base, and 12 bases lay between the germline ends. The DNA for the CDR3 is TGCGCCAGCAGCTTTAGTCTGAGGAAGAACACCGGGGAGCTGTTTTTT. Amino acid sequence: CASSFSLRKNTGELFF.

This clonotype appeared many times. The V gene is TRBV5-1, the J gene TRBJ2-6, with 7 bases lining up with TRBD1. The CDR3 is 11 amino acids. Trimming at V came to 8 bases and at J to 13 bases, leaving 6 bases not matched to a gene. CDR1 is SGHRS, CDR2 YFSETQ, per germline. This CDR3 reads CASRDSLVLTF. CDR3 sequence (DNA): TGCGCCAGTCGGGACAGTCTTGTCCTGACTTTC.

This clonotype was recorded at least ten times. This sequence joins TRBV21-1 and TRBJ2-4; TRBD1, the D gene given by the table, was not confirmed from the DNA. TRBV21-1 is a recognized pseudogene. The CDR3 runs to 19 residues. CDR3 DNA: TGTGCCAGCAGCAACCCAACTGGGACAGGACCCTTATGGGGAAACATTCAGTACTTC. Translation gives CASSNPTGTGPLWGNIQYF.

The rearrangement uses TRBV20-1 and TRBJ2-7; D is possibly TRBD1 (6 bases). Trimming removed 0 bases at V and 4 bases at J, with 13 bases between. Germline loops: CDR1 DFQATT, CDR2 SNEGSKA (reference sequence). This CDR3 contains 14 residues. Here the CDR3 reads CSARDLGQKYEQYF. The DNA of the CDR3 is TGCAGTGCTAGAGACCTAGGACAGAAATACGAGCAGTACTTC.

This clonotype was counted many times. This chain connects TRBV7-6 to TRBJ2-5, with TRBD2 identical over 13 bases. The V gene end was trimmed by 1 base and the J gene end by 5 bases; junction bases not matched to a gene: 4. The CDR3 runs to 16 residues. The germline CDR1 and CDR2 sequences are SGHVS and FNYEAQ. The CDR3 protein is CASSLGLAGGPETQYF. Here the CDR3 DNA reads TGTGCCAGCAGCTTAGGACTAGCGGGAGGCCCGGAGACCCAGTACTTC.

This clonotype was recorded at least ten times. The chain joins TRBV19 to TRBJ2-7; D is perhaps TRBD2 (5 bases). This CDR3 has 14 amino acids. The V end was cut by 5 bases, the J end by 5 bases, with 16 bases between. The germline CDR1 and CDR2 sequences are LNHDA and SQIVND (reference sequence). CDR3 protein: CASSPQLGSDEQYF. The CDR3 coding sequence is TGTGCCAGTAGTCCCCAACTAGGATCGGACGAGCAGTACTTC.

The rearrangement uses TRBV19 and TRBJ2-7; TRBD1 is a possible D gene (6 bases). Trimming took off 5 bases at V and 2 bases at J, with 13 bases between the two ends. The germline CDR1 and CDR2 sequences are LNHDA and SQIVND (reference sequence). This CDR3 spans 14 amino acids. CDR3 loop: CASSEQGSAYEQYF. CDR3 nucleotides: TGTGCCAGTAGTGAGCAGGGGTCCGCCTACGAGCAGTACTTC.

This clonotype was counted at least ten times. The chain couples TRBV6-5 to TRBJ1-2; possible D gene TRBD1, 6 bases. The CDR3 is made up of 12 amino acids. The V gene lost 2 bases and the J gene lost 8 bases, with 9 bases spanning the gap. The germline V gene encodes CDR1 MNHEY and CDR2 SVGAGI. The CDR3 spells CASSYQGLGYTF. Written as DNA, the CDR3 is TGTGCCAGCAGTTACCAGGGGTTGGGCTACACCTTC.

This clonotype was seen at least ten times. This chain joins TRBV5-8 and TRBJ2-3; no firm D call. This CDR3 spans 15 amino acids. Per the germline V gene, CDR1 is SGHTS and CDR2 is YDEGEE. With 2 bases removed from V and 0 bases from J, the gap between germline ends came to 10 bases. The CDR3 coding sequence is TGTGCCAGCAGCTTTAGAGGAATTAGCACAGATACGCAGTATTTT. Its protein is CASSFRGISTDTQYF. The full variable domain, with the rest looked up from reference TRBV5-8 and TRBJ2-3, is EAGVTQSPTHLIKTRGQQATLRCSPISGHTSVYWYQQALGLGLQFLLWYDEGEERNRGNFPPRFSGRQFPNYSSELNVNALELEDSALYLCASSFRGISTDTQYFGPGTRLTVL.

CDR3 residues: CASSGGKWGQDNSPLHF. DNA of the CDR3: TGTGCCAGCAGTGGAGGAAAATGGGGACAGGATAATTCACCCCTCCACTTT. The V and J genes are TRBV12-3 or TRBV12-4 and TRBJ1-6, with TRBD1 identical over 8 bases. After removal of 5 bases from V and 5 bases from J, the junction contained 11 bases not matched to a gene. CDR3 length equals 17 residues.

Comments on this clonotype: A much larger clone differs from this one at a single base, so this may be a read error. In nucleotides, the CDR3 is TGTGCCAGCGGTTACTCGGACGGGAGTCCCTACGAGCAGTACTTC. This encodes CASGYSDGSPYEQYF. The gene calls are TRBV6-5 and TRBJ2-7; D possibly corresponds to TRBD2 (6 bases). The CDR3 length is 15 residues. In germline, CDR1 is MNHEY, CDR2 SVGAGI.

In its sample, this clonotype was seen many times. The V and J genes are TRBV7-2 and TRBJ2-1, with TRBD2 as a possible D gene (6 bases). This CDR3 has 15 residues. V shed 3 bases and J shed 8 bases, with 17 bases lying between them. CDR1 and CDR2 (germline): SGHTA, FQGNSA. CDR3 sequence (DNA): TGTGCCAGCAGCTTGTACCAGCGGGTTGTGGATGAGCAGTTCTTC. This translates into CASSLYQRVVDEQFF.

This clonotype was seen ten or more times. The V gene is TRBV30, the J gene TRBJ2-2; D call uncertain. The CDR3 sequence is 12 residues long. V lost 2 bases, J lost 2 bases, and 3 bases lay in between. In germline, CDR1 is GTSNPN, CDR2 SVGIG (reference sequence). The CDR3 is CAWSYNTGELFF. The DNA of the CDR3 is TGTGCCTGGAGTTATAACACCGGGGAGCTGTTTTTT.

The chain has TRBV10-3 and TRBJ2-1; TRBD2 agrees at 8 bases. This CDR3 contains 16 residues. Germline assignment: CDR1 ENHRY and CDR2 SYGVKD. Trimming removed 3 bases from V and 0 bases from J; junction bases left unmatched: 4. CDR3 in DNA: TGTGCCATCAGTGACTCGCTAGCGGGCTCCTACAATGAGCAGTTCTTC. This codes for CAISDSLAGSYNEQFF.

J is TRBJ2-3 and V is TRBV11-2; D gene unclear. The CDR3 is 12 residues long. The germline CDR1 and CDR2 sequences are SGHAT and FQNNGV. Between the trimmed V and J ends, which lost 1 base and 5 bases, there was a span of 4 bases. The CDR3 reads CASSLGVDTQYF. The CDR3 DNA is TGTGCCAGCAGCTTAGGAGTAGATACGCAGTATTTT.

This clonotype was seen many times. V usage is TRBV3-1 and J usage is TRBJ2-7; 9 bases match TRBD1. CDR1 is LGHDT and CDR2 is YNNKEL in the germline V gene (reference sequence). With 1 base clipped from V and 5 bases from J, the junction kept 6 bases outside the gene matches. CDR3 length: 15 amino acids. The CDR3 sequence is CASSQVGTGIHEQYF. The DNA of the CDR3 is TGTGCCAGCAGCCAAGTTGGGACAGGGATCCACGAGCAGTACTTC.

This clonotype has ten or more counts. The V call is TRBV29-1, the J call TRBJ1-1, with D possibly matching TRBD1 (5 bases). CDR3 length: 14 amino acids. Germline CDR1 is SQVTM and CDR2 is ANQGSEA. Trimming removed 6 bases at V and 4 bases at J, with 18 bases between. The CDR3: CSVSSGTDVTEAFF. The CDR3 coding sequence is TGCAGCGTATCGTCTGGGACGGATGTCACTGAAGCTTTCTTT.

This clonotype was counted at least ten times. The chain employs TRBV29-1 and TRBJ2-3; 9 bases match TRBD2. The V gene's germline CDR1 is SQVTM and CDR2 ANQGSEA. V dropped 4 bases and J dropped 3; count of bases not matched to a gene: 2. The CDR3 is 13 residues long. In DNA form, the CDR3 reads TGCAGCGTTGGGAGCGGGAGGACAGATACGCAGTATTTT. Its translation is CSVGSGRTDTQYF.